This is a list of T cell receptor beta chains from one sample in a study of T-cell reconstitution after alpha-beta-depleted transplantation in children. Each CDR3 protein is one row after TCRdb ran MiXCR on the PCR reads. The table records about 300,000 distinct CDR3 sequences, roughly 7.8% of them present only once. The sample here was peripheral blood, taken 360 days after TCRalphabeta/CD19-depleted stem cell transplant. The source is a female patient aged 2-9 years who had a stem cell transplant for Fanconi anemia, so the T cells may come from the graft donor. Both conserved end residues are part of each CDR3. Each record gives: J gene, clone size, D gene, V gene, CDR3 DNA, CDR3 protein. D genes are given only for firm matches. Size values are once, few and many counts, or a class for expanded clones, and some rows have none.

TRBJ1-2 once . TRBV15 TGTGCCACCAGCAGAGAGAGAGGGAATTGGGGCTACACCTTC CATSRERGNWGYTF
TRBJ2-4 . . TRBV2 TGTGCCAGCAGTGAATTCTTTTCGGGGGATCAGTACTTC CASSEFFSGDQYF
TRBJ1-1 many TRBD1 TRBV20-1 TGCAGTGGGGGACAGGGGGACACTGAAGCTTTCTTT CSGGQGDTEAFF
TRBJ1-1 . . TRBV5-1 TGCGCCAGCAGCTCTGGTGGCAGGGGAGGGACCGCTGAAGCTTTCTTT CASSSGGRGGTAEAFF
TRBJ2-3 many TRBD2 TRBV15 TGTGCCACCGCTAGCGGGGCTAGCACAGATACGCAGTATTTT CATASGASTDTQYF
TRBJ2-7 few TRBD1 TRBV15 TGTGCCACCCACAGGGGTGGGATGGGGGAGCAGTACTTC CATHRGGMGEQYF
TRBJ2-3 many . TRBV12-3/TRBV12-4 TGTGCCAGCAGCCCCCTCGCCCTTACAGATACGCAGTATTTT CASSPLALTDTQYF
TRBJ1-2 many . TRBV7-9 TGTGCCAGCAGCTTAGCGTGGACAGATAACTATGGCTACACCTTC CASSLAWTDNYGYTF
TRBJ1-1 few . TRBV11-3 TGTGCCAGCCATTCAGAGAGGCCTTTCTTT CASHSERPFF
TRBJ2-5 few . TRBV2 TGTGCCAGCAGTGAAGACAGGGCACAAGAGACCCAGTACTTC CASSEDRAQETQYF
TRBJ2-7 . . TRBV25-1 TGTGCCAGCAGTTGGGGCCTTAGTGACGAGCAGTACTTC CASSWGLSDEQYF
TRBJ2-3 many TRBD2 TRBV4-3 TGCGCCAGCAGCCAAGAGGGAGGGGGCACAGATACGCAGTATTTT CASSQEGGGTDTQYF
TRBJ2-7 few TRBD1 TRBV5-1 TGCGCCAGCAGCTTGGCAAGGGGCAACCGGGACAGGCCAACCTACGAGCAGTACTTC CASSLARGNRDRPTYEQYF
TRBJ2-7 many TRBD2 TRBV7-9 TGTGCCAGCAGCTTGAGAGCGGGAGGGGCCCCAAACGAGCAGTACTTC CASSLRAGGAPNEQYF
TRBJ2-3 many . TRBV12-3/TRBV12-4 TGTGCCAGCAGTTTGACAGGAGGTGTCACAGATACGCAGTATTTT CASSLTGGVTDTQYF
TRBJ2-1 many . TRBV10-3 TGTGCCATCAGTGAGTCAGGGGTTTACAATGAGCAGTTCTTC CAISESGVYNEQFF
TRBJ2-1 . . TRBV18 TGTGCCAGCTCACTCCGGCAGGGTGATGAGCAGTTCTTC CASSLRQGDEQFF
TRBJ2-1 few . TRBV7-3 TGTGCCAGCAGCTTAAGCGTTTCCGGGGCAGAGCAGTTCTTC CASSLSVSGAEQFF
TRBJ1-2 few . TRBV6-1 TGTGCCAGCAGTCGCGACTCGGGACGCCTCCCCTATGGCTACACCTTC CASSRDSGRLPYGYTF
TRBJ1-4 few . TRBV10-3 TGTGCCATCGGAGACTGGGGGGGAAACACTGGAACGAGAAAACTGTTTTTT CAIGDWGGNTGTRKLFF
TRBJ2-3 many . TRBV27 TGTGCCAGCAGTTGGTCAGACACAGATACGCAGTATTTT CASSWSDTDTQYF
TRBJ1-2 . . TRBV7-6 TGTGCCAGCAGCTCCGGATTTGACTATGGCTACACCTTC CASSSGFDYGYTF
TRBJ2-1 few . TRBV19 TGTGCCAGTAGTGTTGGAGGCCGTACCTACAATGAGCAGTTCTTC CASSVGGRTYNEQFF
TRBJ2-7 few . TRBV19 TGTGCCAGTCGGTGGGACGGCAGCGTATACGAGCAGTACTTC CASRWDGSVYEQYF
TRBJ1-3 . TRBD1 TRBV28 TGTGCCAGCAGGTCTCCGGGACAGGGACCTTTCTCTGGAAACACCATATATTTT CASRSPGQGPFSGNTIYF
TRBJ1-5 . . TRBV7-8 TGTGCCAGCAGCTCCGACAACGGACAAAATCAGCCCCAGCATTTT CASSSDNGQNQPQHF
TRBJ2-7 many TRBD2 TRBV12-3/TRBV12-4 TGTGCCAGCAACCCCGGGACTAGCTTTTACGAGCAGTACTTC CASNPGTSFYEQYF
TRBJ1-5 many . TRBV6-1 TGTGCCAGCAGTGAAGCGGGGGGGGTTAAAGCCCAGCATTTT CASSEAGGVKAQHF
TRBJ2-3 few . TRBV5-8 TGTGCCAGCAGCGGACTTAGGAGCACAGATACGCAGTATTTT CASSGLRSTDTQYF
TRBJ2-2 many . TRBV24-1 TGTGCCACCAGTGGGACGGGACTGATGAACACCGGGGAGCTGTTTTTT CATSGTGLMNTGELFF
TRBJ1-1 . . TRBV28 TGTGCCAGCACATTAAACACTGAAGCTTTCTTT CASTLNTEAFF
TRBJ1-3 . . TRBV12-3/TRBV12-4 TGTGCCAGCAGCTCATACCGATCTGGAAACACCATATATTTT CASSSYRSGNTIYF
TRBJ2-3 many . TRBV9 TGTGCCAGCAGCGTAAAAAGGGACGGTGGGGATAGCACAGATACGCAGTATTTT CASSVKRDGGDSTDTQYF
TRBJ2-7 many TRBD2 TRBV5-1 TGCGCCAGCAGCTTGGTGGCTAGCGGGAGGGCCTACGAGCAGTACTTC CASSLVASGRAYEQYF
TRBJ1-4 . . TRBV4-3 TGCGCCAGCAGCCACCTGGCCGGGACTTCAAATGAAAAACTGTTTTTT CASSHLAGTSNEKLFF
TRBJ2-3 . . TRBV4-2 TGTGCCAGCAGCTCAAGCAGGTCCGTGGGGGGCGTGACAGATACGCAGTATTTT CASSSSRSVGGVTDTQYF
TRBJ2-1 many . TRBV6-2/TRBV6-3 TGTGCCACTACCCTGACAGAGGGGAATGAGCAGTTCTTC CATTLTEGNEQFF
TRBJ2-3 once TRBD1 TRBV6-4 TGTGCCTTCAGCACCCGACAGGGTAGGACAGATACGCAGTATTTT CAFSTRQGRTDTQYF
TRBJ2-7 many . TRBV28 TGTGCCAGCAGTGGTAGGGTTTACGAGCAGTACTTC CASSGRVYEQYF
TRBJ1-1 many . TRBV7-8 TGTGCCAGCAGCTTAAGTGGGACCCCCGGAGGAGCTTTCTTT CASSLSGTPGGAFF
TRBJ2-7 few TRBD2 TRBV18 TGTGCCAGCTCACCACCAAGCGGGGGACCCTACGAGCAGTACTTC CASSPPSGGPYEQYF
TRBJ2-7 many TRBD1 TRBV27 TGTGCCAGCAGTTCATGGGACAGGTCCTACGAGCAGTACTTC CASSSWDRSYEQYF